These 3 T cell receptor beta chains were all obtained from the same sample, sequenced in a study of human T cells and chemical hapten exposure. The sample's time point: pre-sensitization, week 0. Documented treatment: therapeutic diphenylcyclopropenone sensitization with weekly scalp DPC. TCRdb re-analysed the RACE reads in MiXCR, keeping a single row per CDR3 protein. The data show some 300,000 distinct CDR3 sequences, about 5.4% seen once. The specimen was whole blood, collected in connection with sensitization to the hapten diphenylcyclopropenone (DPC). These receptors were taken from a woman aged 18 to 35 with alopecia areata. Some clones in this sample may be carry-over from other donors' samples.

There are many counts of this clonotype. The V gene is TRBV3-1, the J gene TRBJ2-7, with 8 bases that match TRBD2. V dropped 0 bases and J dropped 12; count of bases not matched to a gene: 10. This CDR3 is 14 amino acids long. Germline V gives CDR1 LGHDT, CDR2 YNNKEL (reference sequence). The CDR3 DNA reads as TGTGCCAGCAGCCAAGATCACGGGAGGGCCCACCGGTACTTC. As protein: CASSQDHGRAHRYF.

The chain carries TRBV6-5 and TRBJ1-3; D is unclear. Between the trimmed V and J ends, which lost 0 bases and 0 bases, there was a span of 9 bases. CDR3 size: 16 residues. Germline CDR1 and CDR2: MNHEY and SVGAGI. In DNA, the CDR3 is TGTGCCAGCAGTTACTCTACGGGAAGCTCTGGAAACACCATATATTTT. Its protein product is CASSYSTGSSGNTIYF.

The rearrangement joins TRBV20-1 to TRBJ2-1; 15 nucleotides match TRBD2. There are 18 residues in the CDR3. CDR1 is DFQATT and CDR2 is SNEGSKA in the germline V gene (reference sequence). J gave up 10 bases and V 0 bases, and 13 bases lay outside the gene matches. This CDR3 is CSARDPRTSGGATEEQFF. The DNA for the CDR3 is TGCAGTGCTAGAGATCCGAGGACTAGCGGGGGGGCAACAGAGGAGCAGTTCTTC.